Shown below are 26 T cell receptor beta chains from a single sample sequenced in a study of T cell responses to AZD1222 COVID-19 vaccine. Clones were sequenced by immunoSEQ multiplex PCR, and TCRdb holds only the in-frame ones, with some missing. The sample shows roughly 140,000 clones, 94% of them seen only once. The material sequenced was peripheral blood, taken on day 0 of AZD1222 vaccination. All receptors come from an adult in good health.

The V gene is TRBV4-1, the J gene TRBJ2-3; D not resolved. The CDR3 sequence is 12 residues long. CDR1 and CDR2 (germline): MGHRA, YSYEKL. Trimming removed 4 bases from V and 2 bases from J, with 4 bases in between. CDR3 sequence: CASSLPTDTQYF. In DNA, the CDR3 is TGCGCCAGCAGCCTCCCCACAGATACGCAGTATTTT.

V and J are TRBV10-1 and TRBJ2-3; 11 positions match TRBD1. The CDR3 loop spans 14 amino acids. Per the germline V gene, CDR1 is WNHNN and CDR2 is SYGVQD (reference sequence). V lost 5 bases and J lost 7; bases outside the gene matches: 5. In nucleotides, the CDR3 is TGCGCCAGCAGTAAAGGACAGGGGGCAAATACGCAGTATTTT. This codes for CASSKGQGANTQYF.

This chain links TRBV6-5 with TRBJ1-5; TRBD1 aligns across 8 bases. The germline CDR1 and CDR2 sequences are MNHEY and SVGAGI. This CDR3 has 14 residues. Trimming removed 10 bases from V and 3 bases from J; junction bases left unmatched: 8. The CDR3 nucleotides are TGTGCCACCACGGGACAGGCCCTCAATCAGCCCCAGCATTTT. Translated, it gives CATTGQALNQPQHF.

The chain employs TRBV28 and TRBJ2-1; the D is unclear. Trimming stripped 3 bases from V and 6 bases from J, with 18 bases between. The CDR3 extends over 16 amino acids. In germline, CDR1 is MDHEN, CDR2 SYDVKM. The CDR3 DNA sequence: TGTGCCAGCAGTTTGTCGGGTCTTTTTGGGCCCAATGAGCAGTTCTTC. Amino acids: CASSLSGLFGPNEQFF.

This chain links TRBV7-9 with TRBJ1-4, with D possibly TRBD1 on 5 matching bases. Trimming removed 1 base from V and 11 bases from J, with 23 bases in between. Per the germline V gene, CDR1 is SEHNR and CDR2 is FQNEAQ (reference sequence). The CDR3 runs 17 residues. For the CDR3, the DNA is TGTGCCAGCAGCTTAGTTTGGGGCACGGGTTCGAATTGGAAACTGTTTTTT. This gives the protein CASSLVWGTGSNWKLFF.

The chain is built from TRBV19 and TRBJ1-5; no firm D call. Germline V CDR1 and CDR2: LNHDA, SQIVND (reference sequence). V was clipped by 2 bases and J by 7 bases, with 12 bases between them. This CDR3 region has 14 residues. The CDR3 nucleotides read TGTGCCAGTAGTATATGGACTGAGAGACAGCCCCAGCATTTT. The encoded protein is CASSIWTERQPQHF.

The chain links TRBV18 to TRBJ2-7, with D tentatively TRBD1 or TRBD2 (5 bases each). This CDR3 comprises 14 residues. Trimming pared 3 bases from V and 4 bases from J, leaving 13 bases between. The V gene's germline CDR1 is KGHSH and CDR2 LQKENI. The chain's CDR3 is CASSPGTAQYEQYV. CDR3 nucleotide sequence: TGTGCCAGCTCACCCGGGACCGCGCAATACGAGCAGTACGTC.

This chain joins TRBV12-3 or TRBV12-4 and TRBJ1-5; 7 bases map to TRBD1. The CDR3 has 13 amino acids. Trimming cost V 6 bases and J 6 bases; bases outside gene matches: 5. The CDR3 sequence is CASSRQGGQPQHF. CDR3 bases: TGTGCCAGCAGCCGACAGGGTGGTCAGCCCCAGCATTTT.

The CDR3 DNA is TGTGCCAGCAGTTCTCTTTTTAGTAAACATACGCAGTATTTT. Its protein is CASSSLFSKHTQYF. The chain uses TRBV27 and TRBJ2-3; the D is unclear. The length of the CDR3 is 14 residues. The germline V gene has CDR1 MNHEY and CDR2 SMNVEV (reference sequence). Trimming pared 4 bases from V and 7 bases from J, leaving 15 bases between.

V is TRBV5-1 and J is TRBJ2-5; 7 nucleotides align to TRBD2. V was clipped by 0 bases and J by 3 bases; unmatched bases: 2. The CDR3 length is 14 residues. Germline V gene data show CDR1 as SGHRS and CDR2 as YFSETQ. CDR3 protein: CASSLGGREETQYF. For the CDR3, the DNA is TGCGCCAGCAGCTTGGGAGGGAGGGAAGAGACCCAGTACTTC.

The rearrangement joins TRBV7-8 to TRBJ2-2; either TRBD1 or TRBD2 may fit D (5 bases each). V gave up 1 base and J gave up 6 bases, with 6 bases separating them. Per the germline V gene, CDR1 is SGHVS and CDR2 is FQNEAQ. This CDR3 region has 13 residues. Here the CDR3 reads CASSLVGAGELFF. In DNA, the CDR3 is TGTGCCAGCAGCTTAGTGGGGGCCGGGGAGCTGTTTTTT.

The chain couples TRBV27 to TRBJ2-1, with 10 bases identical to TRBD2. The CDR3 sequence is 17 residues long. The germline gives CDR1 MNHEY, CDR2 SMNVEV (reference sequence). After removal of 4 bases from V and 8 bases from J, the junction contained 14 bases not matched to a gene. The CDR3 here is CASSSKDLAGEGDEQFF. The CDR3 DNA sequence: TGTGCCAGCAGTTCCAAGGATCTAGCGGGAGAGGGGGATGAGCAGTTCTTC.

The V gene is TRBV4-2, the J gene TRBJ1-4; possibly TRBD1 for D (6 bases). The germline gives CDR1 LGHNA, CDR2 YNFKEQ. V was cut by 3 bases and J by 5 bases, with 13 bases left in between. The length of the CDR3 is 15 residues. The CDR3 DNA follows: TGTGCCAGCAGCCAGGGTGGACAGCTAAATGAAAAACTGTTTTTT. It encodes CASSQGGQLNEKLFF.

The rearrangement links TRBV12-2 to TRBJ2-3; TRBD1 reflects the table's D call only, with no check against the DNA. TRBV12-2 is termed a pseudogene. The CDR3 spans 17 residues. The CDR3 sequence is CASRLGQGRSSTDTQYF. CDR3 DNA: TGTGCAAGTCGCTTGGGACAGGGGAGATCTAGCACAGATACGCAGTATTTT.

The chain couples TRBV11-2 to TRBJ1-3, with D unclear. V lost 1 base and J 4 bases, leaving 8 bases between the germline ends. CDR3 length: 14 residues. The germline CDR1 and CDR2 sequences are SGHAT and FQNNGV. The CDR3 here is CASSLVGFGNTIYF. DNA of the CDR3: TGTGCCAGCAGCTTAGTGGGGTTCGGAAACACCATATATTTT.

The table lists this clone with a few counts. The chain combines TRBV5-1 with TRBJ2-2, with D unclear. The CDR3 runs 13 residues. Trimming cost V 1 base and J 7 bases, with 8 bases left between them. CDR1 is SGHRS and CDR2 is YFSETQ in the germline V gene. DNA of the CDR3: TGCGCCAGCAGCTTGTGGCCTCGCGGGGAGCTGTTTTTT. As protein: CASSLWPRGELFF.

The CDR3 DNA sequence: TGTGCCAGCAGTGAAGATGCGTTTTTCCCAGGCTCCTACAATGAGCAGTTCTTC. Its translation: CASSEDAFFPGSYNEQFF. This chain links TRBV6-1 with TRBJ2-1; D is ambiguous. CDR3 length equals 18 residues. The ends were cut back, 1 base at V and 0 bases at J, with 16 bases in the middle. Looked up from germline, CDR1 is MNHNS and CDR2 is SASEGT.

Details on this clone: Germline is not matched at one junction end, which may reflect a read error. The chain couples TRBV27 to TRBJ2-1; possibly TRBD2 for D (5 bases). Germline V gene sequence: CDR1 MNHEY, CDR2 SMNVEV (reference sequence). The CDR3 extends over 11 amino acids. The CDR3 spells CASSFKGEPFF. The CDR3 bases are TGTGCCAGCAGTTTCAAGGGAGAGCCGTTCTTC.

The chain joins TRBV27 to TRBJ2-3; D is unresolved. Trimming pared 3 bases from V and 2 bases from J, leaving 6 bases between. The CDR3 loop spans 13 amino acids. CDR1 is MNHEY and CDR2 is SMNVEV in the germline V gene (reference sequence). CDR3 amino acids: CASSFTNTDTQYF. CDR3 coding DNA: TGTGCCAGCAGTTTTACGAACACAGATACGCAGTATTTT.

The V and J genes are TRBV2 and TRBJ2-5; D unresolved. Germline V gene data show CDR1 as SNHLY and CDR2 as FYNNEI. The ends were cut back, 4 bases at V and 6 bases at J, with 12 bases in the middle. CDR3 length equals 13 residues. The CDR3 protein is CASSVSLGQTQYF. CDR3 nucleotides: TGTGCCAGCAGTGTAAGCTTAGGTCAGACCCAGTACTTC.

V is TRBV28 and J is TRBJ1-2, with 11 nucleotides matching TRBD1. J lost 1 base, V lost 6 bases, and 16 bases had no gene match. CDR3 length: 19 amino acids. Germline V gives CDR1 MDHEN, CDR2 SYDVKM. CDR3 nucleotides: TGTGCCAGCAGAACACACTCCGGGACAGGGGGTCCTTTTAACTATGGCTACACCTTC. Residues: CASRTHSGTGGPFNYGYTF.

This chain connects TRBV2 to TRBJ1-5; maybe TRBD1 (5 bases). V was pared by 5 bases and J by 7 bases, with 18 bases between. The germline CDR1 and CDR2 sequences are SNHLY and FYNNEI. CDR3 size: 15 residues. The CDR3 DNA is TGTGCCAGCAGTAAAAGTACGGGGCGCGGGCAGCCCCAGCATTTT. Translated, it gives CASSKSTGRGQPQHF.

This chain uses TRBV5-5 with TRBJ2-3, with D unresolved. Between the trimmed V and J ends, which lost 4 bases and 3 bases, there was a span of 15 bases. The CDR3 runs to 15 residues. Germline assignment: CDR1 SGHKS and CDR2 YYEKEE (reference sequence). The CDR3 bases are TGTGCCAGCAGCCCCCGCTTGGTAGTTACAGATACGCAGTATTTT. This sequence encodes CASSPRLVVTDTQYF.

The CDR3 sequence: CASSLSSGTAGGETQYF. As DNA, the CDR3 is TGTGCCAGCTCACTCTCAAGCGGGACGGCTGGTGGAGAGACCCAGTACTTC. The chain uses TRBV18 and TRBJ2-5; 7 nucleotides align to TRBD2. The V and J ends lost 4 bases and 4 bases, in that order; junction bases with no gene match: 15. Germline V gives CDR1 KGHSH, CDR2 LQKENI. The CDR3 length is 17 residues.

V and J are TRBV18 and TRBJ2-2; perhaps TRBD2 as D (5 bases). In germline, CDR1 is KGHSH, CDR2 LQKENI. This CDR3 has 16 amino acids. The ends were cut back, 6 bases at V and 7 bases at J, with 21 bases in the middle. In DNA, the CDR3 is TGTGCCAGCTCCACCGGAGTCCCGGGAAAGGGCGGGGAGCTGTTTTTT. Amino acids: CASSTGVPGKGGELFF. The full variable domain, in which reference TRBV18 and TRBJ2-2 provide the parts outside the CDR3, is NAGVMQNPRHLVRRRGQEARLRCSPMKGHSHVYWYRQLPEEGLKFMVYLQKENIIDESGMPKERFSAEFPKEGPSILRIQQVVRGDSAAYFCASSTGVPGKGGELFFGEGSRLTVL.

Concerning this clone: Other DNA sequences in the same sample also yield this CDR3. This chain uses TRBV15 with TRBJ1-2, with 8 positions matching TRBD1. This CDR3 is built from 13 residues. Germline V gives CDR1 LNHNV, CDR2 YYDKDF (reference sequence). The junction had 0 bases not matched to a gene; V was cut back by 3 bases and J by 3 bases. CDR3 nucleotides: TGTGCCACCAGCAGGGACAGGGACTATGGCTACACCTTC. Translation: CATSRDRDYGYTF.